The 15 T cell receptor beta chains below come from one sample, sequenced in a study of T cell changes during pregnancy in multiple sclerosis. The protocol was immunoSEQ multiplex PCR, while the TCRdb copy is restricted to in-frame clones and leaves out a portion. This repertoire shows about 51,000 clones, 85% to 95% found once; its top ten account for 0.6% to 0.75%. The specimen comprised CD4+ T cells from peripheral blood mononuclear cells, sampled in the third trimester of pregnancy. The receptors shown here come from a female donor with multiple sclerosis, enrolled in a pregnancy study.

The V gene is TRBV12-5, the J gene TRBJ2-1, with TRBD2 as a possible D gene (5 bases). This CDR3 spans 14 amino acids. In germline, CDR1 is LGHNT, CDR2 FRNRAP. The ends were cut back, 5 bases at V and 7 bases at J, with 15 bases in the middle. The CDR3 coding sequence is TGTGCTAGTGGTGCCCCGGGAACGAAGAATGAGCAGTTCTTC. Residues: CASGAPGTKNEQFF. Full variable domain (remainder filled in from reference TRBV12-5 and TRBJ2-1): DARVTQTPRHKVTEMGQEVTMRCQPILGHNTVFWYRQTMMQGLELLAYFRNRAPLDDSGMPKDRFSAEMPDATLATLKIQPSEPRDSAVYFCASGAPGTKNEQFFGPGTRLTVL.

In this sample, this clone turned up once. This sequence joins TRBV5-6 and TRBJ2-2; D may be TRBD1 (6 bases). CDR3 length: 13 amino acids. Germline CDR1 reads SGHDT; CDR2 reads YYEEEE. Trimming took off 4 bases at V and 8 bases at J, with 12 bases between the two ends. The CDR3 loop reads CASSQDRSGELFF. The CDR3 region has the DNA TGTGCCAGCAGCCAGGACAGATCGGGGGAGCTGTTTTTT.

The chain combines TRBV5-1 with TRBJ2-5, with TRBD1 matching 10 bases. Trimming removed 4 bases from V and 5 bases from J; junction bases left unmatched: 8. The V gene's germline CDR1 is SGHRS and CDR2 YFSETQ. The CDR3 contains 15 residues. In DNA, the CDR3 is TGCGCCAGCAGCCCGCCGACAGGGGGCTTCGAGACCCAGTACTTC. It yields the protein CASSPPTGGFETQYF.

The chain couples TRBV5-4 to TRBJ2-7; the match to TRBD2 covers 11 bases. Germline CDR1 is SGHNT and CDR2 is YYREEE (reference sequence). CDR3 length: 17 residues. Losses at the gene ends were 0 bases for V and 5 bases for J; bases not matched to a gene: 10. The CDR3 protein is CASSLGSGRVSPDEQYF. CDR3 DNA sequence: TGTGCCAGCAGCTTGGGTAGCGGGAGGGTATCGCCCGACGAGCAGTACTTC.

This chain connects TRBV30 to TRBJ2-1; 7 bases map to TRBD1. The CDR3 runs 16 residues. J was trimmed by 6 bases and V by 2 bases; bases with no gene match: 13. The germline CDR1 and CDR2 sequences are GTSNPN and SVGIG (reference sequence). DNA of the CDR3: TGTGCCTGGAGTCAGGGACAGATCGTGTTGGGCAATGAGCAGTTCTTC. Translated: CAWSQGQIVLGNEQFF.

As DNA, the CDR3 is TGTGCCAGCAGCCCCGGACTAGCGGGAGGGCCCCCCCAGGGTCAGTTCTTC. It yields the protein CASSPGLAGGPPQGQFF. The chain combines TRBV27 with TRBJ2-1, with 15 bases lining up with TRBD2. The CDR3 extends over 17 amino acids. CDR1 and CDR2 (germline): MNHEY, SMNVEV (reference sequence). The junction had 16 bases not matched to a gene; V was cut back by 6 bases and J by 13 bases.

About this clone: Other DNA variants within this sample encode the same CDR3. This chain joins TRBV19 and TRBJ1-5, with 9 bases matching TRBD1. J lost 2 bases, V lost 8 bases, and 1 base had no gene match. Germline CDR1 reads LNHDA; CDR2 reads SQIVND (reference sequence). The CDR3 consists of 13 residues. CDR3 sequence: CASRDRGNQPQHF. CDR3 in DNA: TGTGCCAGTCGGGACAGGGGCAATCAGCCCCAGCATTTT.

The chain is built from TRBV7-8 and TRBJ2-5; D not resolved. Germline-derived CDR1 and CDR2 are SGHVS and FQNEAQ. The CDR3 sequence is 11 residues long. The V and J ends lost 5 bases and 3 bases respectively, with 4 bases between them. The DNA of the CDR3 is TGTGCCAGCAGCCGAGAAGAGACCCAGTACTTC. Residues: CASSREETQYF.

The V call is TRBV6-5, the J call TRBJ2-7, with TRBD2 identical over 7 bases. The CDR3 runs to 13 residues. Looked up from germline, CDR1 is MNHEY and CDR2 is SVGAGI. V was clipped by 6 bases and J by 6 bases; unmatched bases: 8. DNA for the CDR3: TGTGCCAGCAGGGGGGAGGGCCGGGTCGAGCAGTACTTC. Translation: CASRGEGRVEQYF.

This chain uses TRBV30 with TRBJ2-3; 8 bases align to TRBD2. The CDR3 has 16 residues. The V gene end was trimmed by 2 bases and the J gene end by 4 bases; junction bases not matched to a gene: 11. Germline V gives CDR1 GTSNPN, CDR2 SVGIG (reference sequence). Here the CDR3 DNA reads TGTGCCTGGAGTTTGGGCGGGAGGTCTCGAGCAGATACGCAGTATTTT. Translating it yields CAWSLGGRSRADTQYF.

CDR3 DNA sequence: TGTGCCAGCAGCTTAGCCTTTTCTCGGGGTGCAGATACGCAGTATTTT. Translated: CASSLAFSRGADTQYF. The chain carries TRBV11-1 and TRBJ2-3; possible D gene TRBD2, 5 bases. The germline V and J ends were trimmed by 0 bases and 4 bases, with 14 bases remaining between them. CDR1 is SGHAT and CDR2 is FQDESV in the germline V gene (reference sequence). The CDR3 sequence is 16 residues long.

V usage is TRBV5-8 and J usage is TRBJ2-7, with D perhaps matching TRBD2 (6 bases). This CDR3 contains 16 residues. Germline assignment: CDR1 SGHTS and CDR2 YDEGEE. Trimming removed 0 bases from V and 7 bases from J, with 20 bases in between. The CDR3 spells CASSLGFSWRGYEQYF. The CDR3 DNA sequence: TGTGCCAGCAGCTTGGGATTCTCGTGGCGGGGTTATGAGCAGTACTTC.

The chain has TRBV11-3 and TRBJ2-1; 9 bases align to TRBD2. Unmatched junction bases numbered 9, after V lost 3 bases and J lost 9 bases. The germline V gene encodes CDR1 SGHNT and CDR2 YENEEA. The CDR3 runs 15 residues. For the CDR3, the DNA is TGTGCCAGCAGCTTTGGCGGGAGGGCCTATGGTGAGCAGTTCTTC. This translates into CASSFGGRAYGEQFF.

The chain is built from TRBV28 and TRBJ2-7, with D possibly being TRBD2 (5 bases). From germline, CDR1 is MDHEN and CDR2 SYDVKM. The CDR3 loop spans 15 amino acids. V was trimmed by 7 bases and J by 0 bases, leaving 16 bases between them. Here the CDR3 reads CASNTPRGPSYEQYF. The CDR3 DNA reads TGTGCCAGCAACACCCCGCGCGGGCCCTCCTACGAGCAGTACTTC.

This chain connects TRBV5-4 to TRBJ1-2, with 9 bases lining up with TRBD1. The CDR3 has 14 amino acids. Trimming at V came to 2 bases and at J to 7 bases, leaving 6 bases not matched to a gene. CDR1 and CDR2 (germline): SGHNT, YYREEE (reference sequence). The CDR3: CASSFYGTGFGYTF. The CDR3 DNA reads TGTGCCAGCAGCTTTTACGGGACAGGGTTTGGCTACACCTTC. The variable domain in full, completed from reference TRBV5-4 and TRBJ1-2, reads ETGVTQSPTHLIKTRGQQVTLRCSSQSGHNTVSWYQQALGQGPQFIFQYYREEENGRGNFPPRFSGLQFPNYSSELNVNALELDDSALYLCASSFYGTGFGYTFGSGTRLTVV.